Sequencing of this T cell receptor (beta chain) was carried out in a study of vaccination effects on CD4 cells after COVID-19. Study-level results: Clones from infection and from vaccination both contracted markedly late after vaccination. Few convalescent patients were included, and no early post-infection timepoints were sampled.

Using viral peptide pools, the ViraFEST assay grew out antigen-specific CD4+ T cells prior to sequencing. When less than 13 days of culture had elapsed, CD4+ T cells were isolated. Vaccinated participants had no history of SARS-CoV-2 infection and tested negative for nucleocapsid antibodies. Concerning this clone itself: What it binds is unknown.

Method: immunoSEQ multiplex PCR; TCRdb's copy keeps in-frame clones and lacks some. The repertoire holds about 27,000 clones, with around three quarters as singletons. The sequencing here drew on CD4+ T cells from PBMCs cultured with SARS-CoV-2 spike peptides, taken before COVID-19 vaccination. This receptor was obtained from a human donor who received a COVID-19 vaccine.

The CDR3 reads CASLWVTAGVRTEAFF. The DNA for the CDR3 is TGTGCCAGCCTTTGGGTAACCGCAGGGGTTAGGACTGAAGCTTTCTTT. The rearrangement links TRBV6-6 to TRBJ1-1; a weak D match, TRBD1 (6 bases). V was cut by 8 bases and J by 5 bases, with 24 bases left in between. CDR1 and CDR2 from the germline V gene are MNHNY and SVGAGI (reference sequence). This CDR3 region has 16 residues.